This T cell receptor (beta chain) emerged from a study of T cell repertoires in cytomegalovirus infection. The overall study: Indications of both CMV infection and matching HLA type were provided by public TCR beta signatures. The study's findings and limits: HLA-C-restricted TCR beta clonotypes specific for CMV led the ex vivo response. Public TCR beta family frequency separated CMV-and-HLA carriers, including in an independent cohort.

TCRdb itself ran the reads through MiXCR, one entry per CDR3 protein. Among some 270,000 distinct CDR3 sequences, about a sixth were seen once, and the ten largest hold about half. The V end lost 5 bases, the J end lost 0 bases, and 14 bases lay between the germline ends. Germline assignment: CDR1 SEHNR and CDR2 FQNEAQ (reference sequence). The CDR3 loop spans 16 amino acids. This clonotype showed up many times. Its antigen remains unknown. V and J are TRBV7-9 and TRBJ1-5, with D unresolved. The TCR originated in a human donor in good health (CMV status not recorded). Some clones in this sample may be carry-over from other donors' samples. Sample: CD8+ T cells from PBMCs. The CDR3 loop is CASSRTGSDSNQPQHF. The CDR3 coding sequence is TGTGCCAGCAGCCGTACCGGGAGTGATAGCAATCAGCCCCAGCATTTT.